Here is one T cell receptor beta chain with its context. This CDR3 is built from 15 residues. Germline CDR1 and CDR2: SGHTA and FQGNSA. With 4 bases removed from V and 3 bases from J, the gap between germline ends came to 16 bases. TCRdb keeps only in-frame clones here, not all; method: immunoSEQ multiplex PCR. Of 150,000 to 200,000 clones in the sample, roughly 84% were seen once. This entry comes from a study of cytomegalovirus exposure and HLA in healthy donors. The donors were part of the validation cohort, which consisted of under 150 subjects and was separate from the first cohort of about 670 subjects.

The J gene is TRBJ2-7, the V gene TRBV7-2, with D perhaps TRBD2 (7 bases). Sequenced material: PBMCs. The source of this sequence is a man aged 30 to 39 in good health and CMV-seropositive. CDR3 bases: TGTGCCAGCAGCTCTCCCACGGGGGGCCACTACGAGCAGTACTTC. It codes for CASSSPTGGHYEQYF.